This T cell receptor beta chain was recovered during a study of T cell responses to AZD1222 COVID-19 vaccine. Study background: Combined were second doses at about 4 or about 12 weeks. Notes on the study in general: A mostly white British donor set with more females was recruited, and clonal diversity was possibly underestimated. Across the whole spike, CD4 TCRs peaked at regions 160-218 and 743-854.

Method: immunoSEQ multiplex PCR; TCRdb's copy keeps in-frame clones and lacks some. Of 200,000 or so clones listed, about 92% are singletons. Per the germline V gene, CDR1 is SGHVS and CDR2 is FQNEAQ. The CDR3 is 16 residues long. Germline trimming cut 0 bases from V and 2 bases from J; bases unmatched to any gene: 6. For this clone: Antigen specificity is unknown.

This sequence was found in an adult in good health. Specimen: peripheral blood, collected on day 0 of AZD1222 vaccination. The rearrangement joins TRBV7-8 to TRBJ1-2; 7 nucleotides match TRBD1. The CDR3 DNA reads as TGTGCCAGCAGCTTAGCGCTGATAGGGGGCAACTATGGCTACACCTTC. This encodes CASSLALIGGNYGYTF. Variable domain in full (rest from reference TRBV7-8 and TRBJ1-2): GAGVSQSPRYKVAKRGQDVALRCDPISGHVSLFWYQQALGQGPEFLTYFQNEAQLDKSGLPSDRFFAERPEGSVSTLKIQRTQQEDSAVYLCASSLALIGGNYGYTFGSGTRLTVV.